This T cell receptor (beta chain) appears in the sequencing data of a study of cytomegalovirus exposure and HLA in healthy donors. The study, taken as a whole, reports: A cluster of highly shared sequence variants was likely a sequencing artifact. In an earlier analysis, in fewer than 700 donors, most V segments appeared productive either ~90% or ~30% of the time. Confirmation was obtained in vitro that a few CMV-associated chains are specific for CMV antigens. Researchers reported in a later analysis that common viral pathogens appeared linked to several top clusters.

Germline V gene data show CDR1 as MDHEN and CDR2 as SYDVKM. V lost 2 bases to trimming and J lost 2 bases; unmatched junction nucleotides: 6. CDR3 length equals 17 residues. Comments on this clone: Its antigen is still unknown.

The PCR contained 60 Vbeta and 13 Jbeta primers. Clones were read by immunoSEQ multiplex PCR, and TCRdb kept only the in-frame ones, dropping some. The sample shows around 150,000 clones, over 75% of them seen only once. The chain carries TRBV28 and TRBJ2-6, with TRBD1 identical over 7 bases. Sequencing input: PBMCs. This TCR came from a man aged 25 to 40 in good health. DNA of the CDR3: TGTGCCAGCAGTTTACCCCTCACAGGGGCTGGGGCCAACGTCCTGACTTTC. Amino acid sequence: CASSLPLTGAGANVLTF. Using reference TRBV28 and TRBJ2-6 for the parts outside the CDR3, the full variable domain is DVKVTQSSRYLVKRTGEKVFLECVQDMDHENMFWYRQDPGLGLRLIYFSYDVKMKEKGDIPEGYSVSREKKERFSLILESASTNQTSMYLCASSLPLTGAGANVLTFGAGSRLTVL.